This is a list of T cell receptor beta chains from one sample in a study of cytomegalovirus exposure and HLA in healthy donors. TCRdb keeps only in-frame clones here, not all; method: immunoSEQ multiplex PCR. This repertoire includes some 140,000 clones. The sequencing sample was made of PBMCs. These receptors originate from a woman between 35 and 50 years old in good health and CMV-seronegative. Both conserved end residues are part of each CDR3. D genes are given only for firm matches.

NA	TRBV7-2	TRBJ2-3	CASSFLVSPDTQYF	TGTGCCAGCAGCTTCCTAGTTAGCCCAGATACGCAGTATTTT
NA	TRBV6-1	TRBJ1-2	CASSRSGVGYTF	TGTGCCAGCAGTCGGAGTGGTGTTGGCTACACCTTC
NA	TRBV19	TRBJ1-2	CASSIRGTGYTF	TGTGCCAGTAGTATAAGGGGGACTGGCTACACCTTC
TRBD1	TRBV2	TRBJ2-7	CASSGQGELYEQYF	TGTGCCAGCAGCGGACAGGGGGAACTCTACGAGCAGTACTTC
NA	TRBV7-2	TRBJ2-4	CASSSIAGQSKNIQYF	TGTGCCAGCAGCTCCATTGCCGGACAGTCCAAAAACATTCAGTACTTC
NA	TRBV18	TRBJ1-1	CASSGDKNTEAFF	TGTGCCAGCTCAGGGGACAAGAACACTGAAGCTTTCTTT
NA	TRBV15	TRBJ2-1	CATSRGSKGGVQFF	TGTGCCACCAGCAGAGGGAGTAAGGGCGGGGTGCAGTTCTTC
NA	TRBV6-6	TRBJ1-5	CASSDTRNQPQHF	TGTGCCAGCAGCGACACCCGCAATCAGCCCCAGCATTTT
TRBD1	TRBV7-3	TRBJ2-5	CASSLRGQGIQETQYF	TGTGCCAGCAGCTTAAGGGGACAGGGAATCCAGGAGACCCAGTACTTC
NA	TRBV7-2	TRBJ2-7	CATASGYEQYF	TGTGCCACTGCCAGTGGCTACGAGCAGTACTTC
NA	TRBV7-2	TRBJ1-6	CASSLGQGHNSPLHF	TGTGCCAGCAGCTTAGGGCAGGGGCACAATTCACCCCTCCACTTT
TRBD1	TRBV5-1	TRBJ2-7	CASSGRGQLSSYEQYF	TGCGCCAGCAGCGGCCGGGGACAGCTAAGCTCCTACGAGCAGTACTTC
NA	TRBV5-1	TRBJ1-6	CASSLGQGQPSPLHF	TGCGCCAGCAGCTTAGGCCAAGGACAGCCTTCACCCCTCCACTTT
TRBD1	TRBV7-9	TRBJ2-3	CASSAGTGSYTQYF	TGTGCCAGCAGCGCCGGGACAGGGTCATATACGCAGTATTTT
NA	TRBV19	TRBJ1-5	CASSIWGQPQHF	TGTGCCAGTAGTATATGGGGCCAGCCCCAGCATTTT
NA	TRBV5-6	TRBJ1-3	CASSLEPQGTGNTIYF	TGTGCCAGCAGCTTGGAACCTCAGGGGACTGGAAACACCATATATTTT
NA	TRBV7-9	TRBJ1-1	CASSLVGIPGTEAFF	TGTGCCAGCAGCTTAGTGGGGATCCCGGGGACTGAAGCTTTCTTT
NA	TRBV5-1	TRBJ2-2	CASSLVTASTGELFF	TGCGCCAGCAGCTTGGTCACGGCTAGCACCGGGGAGCTGTTTTTT
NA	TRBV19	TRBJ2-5	CASSLKRGPGETQYF	TGTGCCAGTAGTCTTAAACGTGGGCCGGGGGAGACCCAGTACTTC
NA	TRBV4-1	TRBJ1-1	CASSQAPAGKTEAFF	TGCGCCAGCAGCCAAGCGCCGGCGGGGAAGACTGAAGCTTTCTTT
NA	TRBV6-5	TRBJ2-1	CASRSRGTLYNEQFF	TGTGCCAGCAGAAGTAGGGGAACTCTCTACAATGAGCAGTTCTTC
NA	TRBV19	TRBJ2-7	CASSLLGDNSYEQYF	TGTGCCAGTAGTTTGTTAGGGGACAACTCCTACGAGCAGTACTTC
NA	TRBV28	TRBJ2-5	CASNGGGLEETQYF	TGTGCCAGCAACGGCGGGGGCCTGGAGGAGACCCAGTACTTC
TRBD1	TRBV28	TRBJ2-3	CASSSRDRGDTQYF	TGTGCCAGCAGTTCCAGGGACAGGGGAGATACGCAGTATTTT
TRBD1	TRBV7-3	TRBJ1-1	CASSSGTGNTEAFF	TGTGCCAGCAGCTCCGGGACAGGGAACACTGAAGCTTTCTTT
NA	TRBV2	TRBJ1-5	CASSVNTNSNQPQHF	TGTGCCAGCAGTGTCAACACAAATAGCAATCAGCCCCAGCATTTT
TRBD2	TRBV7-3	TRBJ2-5	CASSLTMWGGQYF	TGTGCCAGCAGCTTAACGATGTGGGGGGGGCAGTACTTC
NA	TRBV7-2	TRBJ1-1	CASSLGGTNTEAFF	TGTGCCAGCAGCTTGGGGGGGACTAACACTGAAGCTTTCTTT
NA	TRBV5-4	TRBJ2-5	CASSLALTRAETQYF	TGTGCCAGCAGCTTGGCCCTGACCCGAGCGGAGACCCAGTACTTC